These 14 T cell receptor beta chains were all obtained from the same sample, sequenced in a study of T cell repertoires in cytomegalovirus infection. Each CDR3 protein is one row after TCRdb ran MiXCR on the reads. Here the sample spans 290,000 or so distinct CDR3 sequences, around 9.6% being singletons. Sequenced sample: PBMCs. Receptors originate from a human donor in good health (CMV status not recorded). Some clones in this sample may be carry-over from other donors' samples.

This chain uses TRBV6-1 with TRBJ1-2; a weak D match, TRBD1 (5 bases). There are 13 residues in the CDR3. The germline V gene has CDR1 MNHNS and CDR2 SASEGT. Trimming removed 0 bases from V and 14 bases from J, with 16 bases in between. The CDR3 spells CASSEAYDRGGTF. DNA for the CDR3: TGTGCCAGCAGTGAAGCCTACGACAGAGGTGGTACCTTC.

This chain connects TRBV3-1 to TRBJ2-5; 8 bases match TRBD2. The length of the CDR3 is 16 residues. The V gene end was trimmed by 3 bases and the J gene end by 1 base; junction bases not matched to a gene: 7. Germline CDR1 reads LGHDT; CDR2 reads YNNKEL (reference sequence). CDR3 amino acids: CASSHRQRGSQETQYF. CDR3 sequence (DNA): TGTGCCAGCAGCCACCGGCAGCGGGGGTCCCAAGAGACCCAGTACTTC.

In its sample, this clonotype was seen many times. The chain recombines TRBV7-2 with TRBJ1-2, with 9 bases lining up with TRBD1. This CDR3 region has 15 residues. Trimming at V came to 3 bases and at J to 8 bases, leaving 10 bases not matched to a gene. The V gene's germline CDR1 is SGHTA and CDR2 FQGNSA. The CDR3, as DNA: TGTGCCAGCAGCTTTCGGACAGGGACAGGGCACGGCTACACCTTC. This sequence encodes CASSFRTGTGHGYTF.

This clonotype has more than one count but fewer than ten. The chain carries TRBV29-1 and TRBJ1-2; D is ambiguous. Germline V gene sequence: CDR1 SQVTM, CDR2 ANQGSEA. The CDR3 extends over 13 amino acids. Trimming shortened V by 7 bases and J by 4 bases, and 16 bases separated the two germline ends. The CDR3 region has the DNA TGCAGCGACGGCGACCCCAGGTTCTATGGCTACACCTTC. Translation gives CSDGDPRFYGYTF.

This clonotype occurred many times. V is TRBV11-3 and J is TRBJ2-2, with TRBD2 matching 8 bases. The germline V gene encodes CDR1 SGHNT and CDR2 YENEEA. CDR3 length equals 15 residues. V lost 3 bases to trimming and J lost 3 bases; unmatched junction nucleotides: 3. The CDR3 sequence is CASSFLREDTGELFF. Written as DNA, the CDR3 is TGTGCCAGCAGCTTCTTGCGGGAGGACACCGGGGAGCTGTTTTTT. The full variable domain, in which reference TRBV11-3 and TRBJ2-2 provide the parts outside the CDR3, is EAGVVQSPRYKIIEKKQPVAFWCNPISGHNTLYWYLQNLGQGPELLIRYENEEAVDDSQLPKDRFSAERLKGVDSTLKIQPAELGDSAVYLCASSFLREDTGELFFGEGSRLTVL.

The chain is built from TRBV7-9 and TRBJ1-1; 7 bases fit TRBD1. With V trimmed by 3 bases and J by 0 bases, 4 bases remained unmatched. The CDR3 sequence is 15 residues long. The germline gives CDR1 SEHNR, CDR2 FQNEAQ (reference sequence). In DNA form, the CDR3 reads TGTGCCAGCAGCTTGGACAGGCTTATGAACACTGAAGCTTTCTTT. Its protein is CASSLDRLMNTEAFF.

In this sample, this clonotype turned up many times. The chain joins TRBV10-3 to TRBJ2-1; 11 nucleotides agree with TRBD1. CDR3 length equals 15 residues. V was clipped by 10 bases and J by 5 bases; unmatched bases: 10. The germline V gene has CDR1 ENHRY and CDR2 SYGVKD. CDR3 nucleotides: TGTGCCACCACCCTTACGGACAGGGGGCACAATGAGCAGTTCTTC. As protein: CATTLTDRGHNEQFF.

This clonotype was observed a few times. The genes are TRBV28 and TRBJ2-1, with D perhaps being TRBD1 or TRBD2 (5 bases each). Between the trimmed V and J ends, which lost 2 bases and 4 bases, there was a span of 18 bases. Germline V CDR1 and CDR2: MDHEN, SYDVKM. The length of the CDR3 is 17 residues. The CDR3 protein is CASSLRQSAAGYNEQFF. CDR3 nucleotides: TGTGCCAGCAGTTTAAGACAGAGTGCGGCGGGTTACAATGAGCAGTTCTTC.

This clonotype was picked up many times. The chain links TRBV7-9 to TRBJ2-1; 11 positions match TRBD2. Germline V lookup: CDR1 SEHNR, CDR2 FQNEAQ (reference sequence). The V segment lost 1 base and the J segment 3 bases; nucleotides outside the gene matches: 5. This CDR3 has 17 residues. CDR3 protein: CASSLEQGLADYNEQFF. DNA for the CDR3: TGTGCCAGCAGCTTAGAACAGGGACTAGCGGACTACAATGAGCAGTTCTTC.

This clonotype was seen repeatedly, ten times or more. The chain combines TRBV5-1 with TRBJ2-1; no definite D call. The V and J ends lost 4 bases and 9 bases respectively, with 11 bases between them. This CDR3 is built from 12 residues. Germline V gene lookup returns CDR1 SGHRS and CDR2 YFSETQ. CDR3 in DNA: TGCGCCAGCAGCCCTGGTCCCACTGAGCAGTTCTTC. Translated, it gives CASSPGPTEQFF.

This clonotype occurred many times. The rearrangement uses TRBV6-5 and TRBJ2-1; possibly TRBD1 for D (6 bases). CDR1 and CDR2 (germline): MNHEY, SVGAGI. This CDR3 has 17 residues. Trimming left V 2 bases short and J 0 bases short, with 14 bases between. This CDR3 reads CASSYQKTGSSYNEQFF. The DNA of the CDR3 is TGTGCCAGCAGTTACCAAAAAACAGGGAGCTCCTACAATGAGCAGTTCTTC.

This clonotype has just a few counts. The chain combines TRBV20-1 with TRBJ2-5, with D unclear. Germline lookup yields CDR1 DFQATT and CDR2 SNEGSKA (reference sequence). CDR3 length equals 13 residues. V shed 3 bases and J shed 2 bases, with 10 bases lying between them. The CDR3 DNA sequence: TGCAGTGCTAGTCGGCGGTCACAAGAGACCCAGTACTTC. Its translation is CSASRRSQETQYF.

This clonotype was observed many times. The J gene is TRBJ2-2, the V gene TRBV7-2; D is ambiguous. Germline V gene data show CDR1 as SGHTA and CDR2 as FQGNSA. V gave up 0 bases and J gave up 7 bases, with 3 bases separating them. The CDR3 contains 12 residues. CDR3 nucleotide sequence: TGTGCCAGCAGCTTAGCGGTCGGGGAGCTGTTTTTT. Protein product: CASSLAVGELFF. Supplemented by reference TRBV7-2 and TRBJ2-2, the full variable domain reads GAGVSQSPSNKVTEKGKDVELRCDPISGHTALYWYRQSLGQGLEFLIYFQGNSAPDKSGLPSDRFSAERTGGSVSTLTIQRTQQEDSAVYLCASSLAVGELFFGEGSRLTVL.

This clonotype was detected ten times or more. The genes are TRBV11-1 and TRBJ2-5; the D is unclear. The CDR3 has 15 residues. CDR1 and CDR2 (germline): SGHAT, FQDESV (reference sequence). Trimming shortened V by 2 bases and J by 0 bases, and 10 bases separated the two germline ends. Here the CDR3 reads CASSLHRGDQETQYF. The CDR3 DNA sequence: TGTGCCAGCAGCTTACACCGTGGGGACCAAGAGACCCAGTACTTC.